These T cell receptor beta chains were read from a single sample in a study of regulatory T cells in long-lasting Graves disease. One entry per CDR3 protein, called by TCRdb with MiXCR from the multiplex PCR reads. Of about 520,000 distinct CDR3 sequences listed, around 11% are singletons. This sample was shared with a second study, whose subject was T cells in Graves' hyperthyroidism and ophthalmopathy.

The source was peripheral blood mononuclear cells (PBMCs), collected at new diagnosis, from a patient treated with antithyroid drugs. The receptor set was obtained from a young woman with Graves disease. The conserved cysteine and the conserved F or W are not part of the CDR3 here.

j_call	v_call	cdr3_aa
TRBJ1-5	TRBV30	AWTDSPNQPQH
TRBJ2-7	TRBV27	ASSINREAYEQY
TRBJ2-7	TRBV11-3	ASSPARGTFDYEQY
TRBJ2-7	TRBV3-1	ASSQDGTGSSYEQY
TRBJ2-7	TRBV9	ASGRTGTTSYEQY
TRBJ1-2	TRBV28	ASRHRASPLSNYGYT
TRBJ2-1	TRBV20-1	SAVRTSGLYNEQF
TRBJ2-1	TRBV10-3	AISESQGGNEQF
TRBJ1-2	TRBV11-2	ASSDRLQGDYGYT
TRBJ1-1	TRBV6-1	ASSDPSTGSNTEAF
TRBJ1-6	TRBV3-1	ASSQASGGQPLH
TRBJ2-1	TRBV24-1	ATSDYSSGSSYNDQF
TRBJ2-1	TRBV7-2	ASSLGLGTGGHDEQF
TRBJ2-1	TRBV6-1	ASRVREGAYNEQF
TRBJ2-1	TRBV6-5	ASSSRGSEQF
TRBJ2-1	TRBV18	ASSYYTKGGEQF
TRBJ2-1	TRBV20-1	SAKEGLYNEQF
TRBJ2-7	TRBV6-5	ASSYPAEAEQY
TRBJ2-3	TRBV7-8	ASSATPNTDTQY
TRBJ2-3	TRBV7-9	ASSFNRGEVLDTQY
TRBJ2-7	TRBV6-2/TRBV6-3	ASSYIGEQY
TRBJ2-3	TRBV29-1	SVDSGRAEDTQY
TRBJ2-3	TRBV11-2	ASSSSGGSVADTQY
TRBJ2-7	TRBV20-1	SARMRRGGYEQY
TRBJ2-3	TRBV7-3	ASSAGRTEAL
TRBJ2-1	TRBV19	ASSAYRSQKLDEQF
TRBJ1-3	TRBV2	ASSDPRQGRSGNTIY
TRBJ2-1	TRBV30	AWSASAEQF
TRBJ2-1	TRBV28	ASTWTGVGNEQF
TRBJ2-3	TRBV20-1	SARASGRGTDTQY
TRBJ1-1	TRBV27	ASSDHRGQAEAF
TRBJ2-1	TRBV24-1	ATSDASGGSYNEQF
TRBJ1-5	TRBV10-2	ASKRTGSDQPQH
TRBJ1-2	TRBV29-1	SASGTGNYGYT
TRBJ1-2	TRBV19	ASSIDHGVGWGYT
TRBJ2-7	TRBV11-1	ASSLHSREGYEQY
TRBJ1-1	TRBV28	ASSPRMRGRTF
TRBJ2-1	TRBV2	ASTLDWNEQF
TRBJ2-2	TRBV9	ASSPSPGELF
TRBJ1-1	TRBV28	AAPKGGSAHTEAF
TRBJ2-7	TRBV5-1	ASSPSRGSSYEQY
TRBJ2-1	TRBV6-1	ASSDRGQFYNEQF
TRBJ1-5	TRBV27	ASSPSGIELYSNQPQH